This T cell receptor (beta chain) was sequenced in a study of blood T cell repertoires in COVID-19. This clone was seen a handful of times. The method was immunoSEQ multiplex PCR; TCRdb's version includes in-frame clones alone and lacks a portion of them. The sample carries a few hundred thousand clones, roughly 89% recorded once. The participants were between about 18 and 89 years old and came from under 25 US areas. The sequenced material came from PBMCs or T cells enriched from blood (not recorded which). This receptor was taken from a young woman with acute COVID-19.

CDR3 amino acids: CASSIQGANTEAFF. DNA for the CDR3: TGTGCCAGTAGTATACAGGGGGCAAACACTGAAGCTTTCTTT. This rearrangement joins TRBV19 to TRBJ1-1; 8 bases are a match to TRBD1. V lost 2 bases and J lost 2; bases outside the gene matches: 1. The CDR3 is 14 residues long. From germline, CDR1 is LNHDA and CDR2 SQIVND (reference sequence).